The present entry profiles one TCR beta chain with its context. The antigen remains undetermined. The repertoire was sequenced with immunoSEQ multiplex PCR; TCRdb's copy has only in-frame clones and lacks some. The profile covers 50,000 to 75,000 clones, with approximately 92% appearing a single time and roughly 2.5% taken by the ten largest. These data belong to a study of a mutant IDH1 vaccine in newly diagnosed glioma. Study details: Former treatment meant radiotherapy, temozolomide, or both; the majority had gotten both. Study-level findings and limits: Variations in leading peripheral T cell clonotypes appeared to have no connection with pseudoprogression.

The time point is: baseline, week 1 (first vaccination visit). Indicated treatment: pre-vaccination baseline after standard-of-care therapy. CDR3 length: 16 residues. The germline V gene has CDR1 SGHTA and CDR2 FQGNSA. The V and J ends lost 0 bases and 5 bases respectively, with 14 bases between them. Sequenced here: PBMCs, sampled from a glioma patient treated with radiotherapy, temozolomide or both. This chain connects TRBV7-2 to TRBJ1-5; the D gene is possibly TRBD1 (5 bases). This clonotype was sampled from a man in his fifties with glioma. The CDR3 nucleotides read TGTGCCAGCAGCTTAGCGGGTAGGGGAGTCGATCAGCCCCAGCATTTT. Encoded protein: CASSLAGRGVDQPQHF.